Each of the 7 T cell receptor beta chains below was sequenced from the same sample in a study of blood T cells in healthy people across ages. A second roughly 6 to 11 cycle PCR used barcoded and J-beta primers. MiXCR, run by TCRdb on the 5' RACE reads, gives a single entry per CDR3 protein. The sample has roughly 800,000 distinct CDR3 sequences, under 30% seen once. The same sample was also used in a study of T cells of mothers and their children.

Sequences were obtained from blood. The receptors here all came from a boy younger than 18 in good health.

The table lists this clonotype with a few counts. The rearrangement uses TRBV5-1 and TRBJ1-2, with D possibly matching TRBD1 (5 bases). Germline V gives CDR1 SGHRS, CDR2 YFSETQ. V was shortened by 0 bases and J by 3 bases, with 9 bases between the two germline ends. The CDR3 totals 14 residues. This chain's CDR3 is CASSLVQGDYGYTF. The CDR3 nucleotides are TGCGCCAGCAGCTTGGTTCAAGGGGACTATGGCTACACCTTC.

This clonotype came up a few times. A clone one base away is much larger, so this may be a read error. V and J are TRBV5-1 and TRBJ2-1, with TRBD1 identical over 8 bases. The J call may be wrong; the DNA end is better matched by TRBJ2-7. Germline CDR1 reads SGHRS; CDR2 reads YFSETQ. The CDR3 is 13 amino acids. The CDR3 spells CASTRDRSYEQYF. The CDR3 DNA sequence: TGCGCCAGCACCCGGGACAGGTCCTACGAGCAGTACTTC.

This clonotype was observed a handful of times. This rearrangement joins TRBV20-1 to TRBJ2-5; TRBD2 agrees at 10 bases. Judging by the DNA end, TRBJ2-1 fits better; the J call may be wrong. Per the germline V gene, CDR1 is DFQATT and CDR2 is SNEGSKA (reference sequence). The CDR3 has 14 amino acids. CDR3 in amino acids: CSARERGGFNEQFF. In nucleotides, the CDR3 is TGCAGTGCTAGGGAGCGGGGGGGTTTCAATGAGCAGTTCTTC.

This sequence joins TRBV6-6 and TRBJ1-4, with no clear D. CDR3 size: 13 residues. V lost 0 bases and J 7 bases, leaving 6 bases between the germline ends. CDR1 is MNHNY and CDR2 is SVGAGI in the germline V gene (reference sequence). The CDR3 loop is CASSYSSLEKLFF. The CDR3 DNA is TGTGCCAGCAGTTACTCGTCCCTTGAAAAACTGTTTTTT.

On this clonotype itself: No conserved phenylalanine or tryptophan is present at the end of the CDR3, so a read error is the likely explanation. The limits of the CDR3 on the DNA are not certain, so only TCRdb's listed CDR3 is given. V gene TRBV9 combines with J gene TRBJ2-6; TRBD1, the table's D call, lacks a check against the DNA. The CDR3 sequence runs 8 residues, both termini included. The germline CDR1 and CDR2 sequences are SGDLS and YYNGEE. The CDR3 sequence: CASSVEGV.

With respect to this clonotype: This clone may be a read error of a much larger clone one base away. The V and J genes are TRBV2 and TRBJ1-4; D perhaps matches TRBD1 (5 bases). V was trimmed by 2 bases and J by 6 bases, leaving 16 bases between them. CDR1 SNHLY and CDR2 FYNNEI come from the germline V gene. The CDR3 covers 16 residues. The CDR3 bases are TGTGCCAGCAGTGAAAACGCGGCAGGGTTGTATGAAAAACTGTTTTTT. This gives the protein CASSENAAGLYEKLFF.

V and J are TRBV6-5 and TRBJ1-3, with TRBD1 matching 7 bases. The CDR3 consists of 17 residues. Germline V gene lookup returns CDR1 MNHEY and CDR2 SVGAGI. The V segment lost 0 bases and the J segment 0 bases; nucleotides outside the gene matches: 5. The CDR3 DNA is TGTGCCAGCAGTTACTCCGGGACAGATTACTCTGGAAACACCATATATTTT. This sequence encodes CASSYSGTDYSGNTIYF.